This T cell receptor beta chain was obtained from a study of human T cells and chemical hapten exposure. Study-level findings and limits: TCRs at high frequency, those above 1 in 1000, did not change with DPC sensitization.

The sample's time point: patch test 3, about 24 weeks after DPC sensitization. Stated treatment: therapeutic diphenylcyclopropenone sensitization with weekly scalp DPC. The sample holds many counts of this clonotype. What it binds is not known. The study's library attached unique molecular identifiers to single cDNA molecules. TCRdb ran MiXCR on the RACE reads and lists one entry per CDR3 protein. The table shows roughly 90,000 distinct CDR3 sequences, with roughly 11% occurring only once. V gave up 4 bases and J gave up 6 bases, with 18 bases separating them. Germline V gene lookup returns CDR1 MNHEY and CDR2 SVGEGT. The length of the CDR3 is 15 residues.

This clonotype was sampled from a woman in her twenties or thirties with alopecia areata. Some clones in this sample may be carry-over from other donors' samples. The genes are TRBV6-2 or TRBV6-3 and TRBJ1-2; possible D gene TRBD1, 6 bases. This specimen was whole blood, taken in connection with sensitization to the hapten diphenylcyclopropenone (DPC). CDR3 sequence: CASSSGSTGSNGYTF. The CDR3, as DNA: TGTGCCAGCAGTTCCGGATCTACAGGGAGTAATGGCTACACCTTC.